The present T cell receptor (beta chain) was sequenced within a study of blood T cell repertoires in COVID-19. About the study: There were acute and convalescent COVID-19 samples, and they came from the United States, Italy and Spain. The cDNA or gDNA used as material had been derived from T cells, B-cell-depleted T cells, or PBMCs.

Germline V gene data show CDR1 as SGDLS and CDR2 as YYNGEE. The V gene lost 0 bases and the J gene lost 1 base, with 4 bases spanning the gap. This CDR3 is built from 13 residues. Per the original data handling: Estimation of nucleated cell counts relied on the amplification of reference gene primers. Method: immunoSEQ multiplex PCR; TCRdb's copy keeps in-frame clones and lacks some. V, J and clone size are those of that table, while D and trimming were read from the DNA. The data show some 130,000 clones, 86% seen once. Material: peripheral blood. The clonotype originates from a woman aged 70-85 years with COVID-19, enrolled during active disease. V and J are TRBV9 and TRBJ2-5; D call uncertain. CDR3 region: CASSVGAQETQYF. The CDR3 DNA reads TGTGCCAGCAGCGTAGGGGCCCAAGAGACCCAGTACTTC. Using reference TRBV9 and TRBJ2-5 for the parts outside the CDR3, the full variable domain is DSGVTQTPKHLITATGQRVTLRCSPRSGDLSVYWYQQSLDQGLQFLIQYYNGEERAKGNILERFSAQQFPDLHSELNLSSLELGDSALYFCASSVGAQETQYFGPGTRLLVL.